This T cell receptor (beta chain) comes out of a study of cytomegalovirus exposure and HLA in healthy donors. Overall study findings and caveats: Immune exposure was documented only through CMV serostatus.

Primers: 60 Vbeta forward and 13 Jbeta reverse. Only in-frame clones appear in the TCRdb table, and some are missing; sequencing was by immunoSEQ multiplex PCR. The table includes tens of thousands of clones, around 79% detected once. The CDR3 runs to 15 residues. CDR1 ENHRY and CDR2 SYGVKD come from the germline V gene. V lost 3 bases, J lost 4 bases, and 6 bases stayed unmatched. A word on this clone: Its antigen is still unknown.

This sequence originates from a female donor in good health and CMV-seronegative. The V call is TRBV10-3, the J call TRBJ2-3, with 8 nucleotides matching TRBD2. Sequenced sample: PBMCs. CDR3 protein: CAISDQRGWADTQYF. CDR3 sequence (DNA): TGTGCCATCAGTGATCAGCGGGGGTGGGCAGATACGCAGTATTTT.